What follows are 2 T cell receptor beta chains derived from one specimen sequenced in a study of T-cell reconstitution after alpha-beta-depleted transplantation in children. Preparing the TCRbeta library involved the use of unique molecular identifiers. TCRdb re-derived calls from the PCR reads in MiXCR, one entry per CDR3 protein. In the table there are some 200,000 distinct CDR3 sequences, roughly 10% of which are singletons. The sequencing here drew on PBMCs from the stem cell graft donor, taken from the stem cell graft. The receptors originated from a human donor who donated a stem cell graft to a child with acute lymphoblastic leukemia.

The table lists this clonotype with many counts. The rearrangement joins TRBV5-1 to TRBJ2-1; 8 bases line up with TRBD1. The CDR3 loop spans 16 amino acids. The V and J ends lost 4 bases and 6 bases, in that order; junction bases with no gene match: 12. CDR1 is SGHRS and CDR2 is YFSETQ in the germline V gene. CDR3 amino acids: CASSLAFGQGANEQFF. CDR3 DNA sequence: TGCGCCAGCAGCCTAGCTTTCGGGCAGGGGGCCAATGAGCAGTTCTTC.

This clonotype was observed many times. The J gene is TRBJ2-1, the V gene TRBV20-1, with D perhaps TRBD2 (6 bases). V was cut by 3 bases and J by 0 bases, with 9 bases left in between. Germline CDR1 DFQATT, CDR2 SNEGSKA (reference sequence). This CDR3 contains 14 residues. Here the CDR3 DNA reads TGCAGTGCTAGGGAGGGGAGCTCCTACAATGAGCAGTTCTTC. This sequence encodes CSAREGSSYNEQFF.